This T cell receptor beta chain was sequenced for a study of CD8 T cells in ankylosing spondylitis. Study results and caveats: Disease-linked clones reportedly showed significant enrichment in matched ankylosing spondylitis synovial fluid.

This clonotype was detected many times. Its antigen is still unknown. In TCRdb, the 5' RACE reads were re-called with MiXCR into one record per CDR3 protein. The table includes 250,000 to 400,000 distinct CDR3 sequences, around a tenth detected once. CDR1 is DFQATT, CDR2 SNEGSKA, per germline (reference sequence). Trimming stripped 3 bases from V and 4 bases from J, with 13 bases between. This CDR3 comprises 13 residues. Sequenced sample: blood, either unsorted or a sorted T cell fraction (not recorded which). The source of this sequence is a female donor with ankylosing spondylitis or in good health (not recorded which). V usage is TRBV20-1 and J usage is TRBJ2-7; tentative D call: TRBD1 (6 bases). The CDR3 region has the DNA TGCAGTGCTAGTTTTGGACAGCCATACGAGCAGTACTTC. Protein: CSASFGQPYEQYF.